This TCR beta chain was retrieved from a study of metastatic and nonmetastatic thyroid tumors. Study background: Both malignant and benign thyroid patients supplied peripheral blood and tumor or nodule tissue samples, across which the repertoires of these patients were then compared. General study findings and limits: Reports indicated that malignant thyroid tumors showed significantly higher TCR beta diversity than benign nodules did, in blood and tumor.

With regard to this clone: Antigen: not known.

Patients underwent thyroid surgery, and none had received any treatment before it. Per the study methods: The distant-metastasis classifier for papillary thyroid cancer was built from CDR3 differences across clinicopathological groups. Through MiXCR, TCRdb re-clonotyped the PCR reads. The V and J calls and clone size are TCRdb's, not the authors'. The sample contains over 8,500 clones, approximately 30% of which appear only once. The germline V gene encodes CDR1 MGHRA and CDR2 YSYEKL. The V and J ends lost 1 base and 2 bases respectively, with 4 bases between them. The CDR3 sequence is 13 residues long.

Specimen: adjacent normal tissue. The rearrangement joins TRBV4-1 to TRBJ2-3; D remains unclear. The TCR comes from a female donor with papillary thyroid cancer or a benign thyroid nodule (not recorded which). Some clones in this sample may be carry-over from other donors' samples. CDR3 sequence: CASSQADTDTQYF. The CDR3 coding sequence is TGCGCCAGCAGCCAAGCAGACACAGATACGCAGTATTTT.